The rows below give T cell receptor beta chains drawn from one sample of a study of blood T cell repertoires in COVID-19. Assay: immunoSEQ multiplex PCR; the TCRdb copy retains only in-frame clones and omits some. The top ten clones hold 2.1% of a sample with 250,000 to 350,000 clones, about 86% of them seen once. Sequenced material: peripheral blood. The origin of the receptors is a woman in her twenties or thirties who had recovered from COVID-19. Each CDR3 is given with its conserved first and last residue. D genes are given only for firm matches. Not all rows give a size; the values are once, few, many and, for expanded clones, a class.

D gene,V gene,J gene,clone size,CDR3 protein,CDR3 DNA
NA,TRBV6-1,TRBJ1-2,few,CASSEVEGPNYGYTF,TGTGCCAGCAGTGAAGTGGAGGGCCCTAACTATGGCTACACCTTC
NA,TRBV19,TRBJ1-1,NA,CASIARGGTEAFF,TGTGCCAGTATCGCCAGGGGCGGAACTGAAGCTTTCTTT
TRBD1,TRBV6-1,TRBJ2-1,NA,CASSGQGATSYNEQFF,TGTGCCAGCAGTGGACAGGGGGCTACCTCCTACAATGAGCAGTTCTTC
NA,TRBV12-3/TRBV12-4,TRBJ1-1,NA,CASSPERKEAFF,TGTGCCAGCAGCCCCGAGAGGAAAGAAGCTTTCTTT
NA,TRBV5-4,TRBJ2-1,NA,CASSGGTVYNEQFF,TGTGCCAGCAGCGGCGGGACGGTCTACAATGAGCAGTTCTTC
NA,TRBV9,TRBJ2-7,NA,CASSVGENSGYEQYF,TGTGCCAGCAGCGTAGGAGAAAATTCGGGGTACGAGCAGTACTTC
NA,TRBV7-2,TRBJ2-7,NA,CASSTSGLGGRYEQYF,TGTGCCAGCAGCACATCCGGCCTGGGGGGACGCTACGAGCAGTACTTC
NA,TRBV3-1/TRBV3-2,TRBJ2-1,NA,CASTRGTAGTSSYNEQFF,TGTGCCAGCACCCGGGGGACAGCCGGAACCAGCTCCTACAATGAGCAGTTCTTC
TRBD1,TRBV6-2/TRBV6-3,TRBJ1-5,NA,CASSSHRGSNQPQHF,TGTGCCAGCAGCTCCCACAGGGGTAGCAATCAGCCCCAGCATTTT
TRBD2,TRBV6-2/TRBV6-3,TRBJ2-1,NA,CASSSLAGSYNEQFF,TGTGCCAGCAGTTCCCTAGCGGGGTCCTACAATGAGCAGTTCTTC
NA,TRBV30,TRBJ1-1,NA,CAWSGGRNTEAFF,TGTGCCTGGAGTGGTGGCAGGAACACTGAAGCTTTCTTT
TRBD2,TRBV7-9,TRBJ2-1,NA,CASSYPGGDYNEQFF,TGTGCCAGCAGCTACCCCGGGGGGGACTACAATGAGCAGTTCTTC
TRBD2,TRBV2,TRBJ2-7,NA,CASSENAGEAYEQYF,TGTGCCAGCAGTGAAAATGCGGGGGAGGCATACGAGCAGTACTTC
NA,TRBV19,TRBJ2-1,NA,CASSISTRGRAEQFF,TGTGCCAGTAGTATTTCGACTAGGGGGCGGGCGGAGCAGTTCTTC
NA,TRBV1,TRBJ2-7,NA,CTSSQGKTSGKPREQYF,TGCACCAGCAGCCAAGGAAAGACTAGCGGGAAACCTCGGGAGCAGTACTTC
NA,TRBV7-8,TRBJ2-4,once,CASTTLELLAKNIQYF,TGTGCCAGCACCACCTTAGAACTTCTAGCCAAAAACATTCAGTACTTC
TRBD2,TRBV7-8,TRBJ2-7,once,CASSREPLAGDDEQYF,TGTGCCAGCAGCCGAGAGCCCTTAGCGGGAGATGACGAGCAGTACTTC
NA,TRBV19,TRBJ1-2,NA,CASSILPSGYGYTF,TGTGCCAGTAGTATACTACCCTCAGGGTATGGCTACACCTTC
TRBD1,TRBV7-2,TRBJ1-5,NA,CASSLVGTGGQPQHF,TGTGCCAGCAGCTTAGTGGGGACAGGGGGCCAGCCCCAGCATTTT
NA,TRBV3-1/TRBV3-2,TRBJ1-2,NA,CASSQLGAGYGYTF,TGTGCCAGCAGCCAACTGGGGGCGGGCTATGGCTACACCTTC
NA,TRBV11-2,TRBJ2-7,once,CASSFRGPYEQYF,TGTGCCAGCAGCTTCAGGGGACCCTACGAGCAGTACTTC
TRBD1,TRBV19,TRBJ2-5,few,CASSRDSQETQYF,TGTGCCAGTAGTAGGGACAGCCAAGAGACCCAGTACTTC
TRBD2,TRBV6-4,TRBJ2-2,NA,CASSPGLPNTGELFF,TGTGCCAGCAGTCCGGGACTACCGAACACCGGGGAGCTGTTTTTT
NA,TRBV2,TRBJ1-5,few,CASSPEVVRSNQPQHF,TGTGCCAGCAGTCCCGAGGTGGTGAGAAGCAATCAGCCCCAGCATTTT
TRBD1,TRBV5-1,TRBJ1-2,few,CASSTTGTGGGYTF,TGCGCCAGCAGCACAACCGGGACAGGGGGTGGCTACACCTTC
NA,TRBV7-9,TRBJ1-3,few,CASSLGLSGNTIYF,TGTGCCAGCAGCTTGGGCCTCTCTGGAAACACCATATATTTT
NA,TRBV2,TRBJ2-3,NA,CASSDSHRVTDTQYF,TGTGCCAGCAGTGATTCCCATAGAGTAACAGATACGCAGTATTTT
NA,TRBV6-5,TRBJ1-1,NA,CASTEGGLGAFF,TGTGCCAGCACCGAGGGGGGGCTGGGGGCTTTCTTT
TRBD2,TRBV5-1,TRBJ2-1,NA,CASRDGLGPYNEQFF,TGCGCCAGCAGGGATGGACTAGGTCCCTACAATGAGCAGTTCTTC
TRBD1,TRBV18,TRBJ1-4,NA,CASSRGTVATNEKLFF,TGTGCCAGCTCAAGAGGGACAGTTGCAACTAATGAAAAACTGTTTTTT
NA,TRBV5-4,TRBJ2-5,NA,CATREGTSETQYF,TGTGCCACAAGAGAGGGGACATCGGAGACCCAGTACTTC
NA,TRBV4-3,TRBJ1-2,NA,CASSYGLVSNYGYTF,TGCGCCAGCAGCTATGGACTAGTCTCTAACTATGGCTACACCTTC
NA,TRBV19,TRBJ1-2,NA,CASRSGTNYGYTF,TGTGCCAGTCGATCCGGGACAAACTATGGCTACACCTTC
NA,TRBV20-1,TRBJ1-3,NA,CSARAENTIYF,TGCAGTGCTAGGGCTGAAAACACCATATATTTT
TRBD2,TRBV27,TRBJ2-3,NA,CASSLYIRGGSTDTQYF,TGTGCCAGCAGTTTATATATCCGGGGAGGGTCCACAGATACGCAGTATTTT
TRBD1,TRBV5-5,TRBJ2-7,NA,CASSFGGTGIDKSYEQYF,TGTGCCAGCAGCTTCGGGGGGACAGGGATCGATAAATCCTACGAGCAGTACTTC
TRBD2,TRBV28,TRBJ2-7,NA,CASTPGGGEQYF,TGTGCCAGCACGCCCGGCGGGGGGGAGCAGTACTTC
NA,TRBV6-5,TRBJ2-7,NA,CASSFDDRTSSYEQYF,TGTGCCAGCAGTTTCGATGACAGGACCAGCTCCTACGAGCAGTACTTC
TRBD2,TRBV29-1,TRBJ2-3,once,CSVGEGWGTDTQYF,TGCAGCGTTGGGGAGGGGTGGGGTACAGATACGCAGTATTTT
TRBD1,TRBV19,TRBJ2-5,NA,CASSIRDRELVTQYF,TGTGCCAGTAGTATTAGGGACAGGGAACTTGTGACCCAGTACTTC
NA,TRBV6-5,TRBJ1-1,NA,CASSYRVWTEAFF,TGTGCCAGCAGTTATCGGGTTTGGACTGAAGCTTTCTTT
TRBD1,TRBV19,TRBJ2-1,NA,CASSIGQGLRNEQFF,TGTGCCAGTAGTATAGGACAGGGTCTCCGCAATGAGCAGTTCTTC
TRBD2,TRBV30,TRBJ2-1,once,CAWSVTGGTYNEQFF,TGTGCCTGGAGTGTAACCGGGGGGACCTACAATGAGCAGTTCTTC
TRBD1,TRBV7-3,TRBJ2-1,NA,CASSLEGQGYNEQFF,TGTGCCAGCAGCTTAGAAGGACAGGGGTACAATGAGCAGTTCTTC
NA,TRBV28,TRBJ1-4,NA,CASSGHSTNEKLFF,TGTGCCAGCAGTGGCCATTCAACTAATGAAAAACTGTTTTTT